This T cell receptor beta chain came from a study of cytomegalovirus exposure and HLA in healthy donors. The PCR used 60 Vbeta and 13 Jbeta primers. Libraries were prepared by immunoSEQ multiplex PCR; TCRdb keeps only in-frame clonotypes and omits some of them. The sample has 150,000 to 200,000 clones; roughly 76% are singletons. Germline lookup yields CDR1 SEHNR and CDR2 FQNEAQ (reference sequence). The CDR3 length is 14 residues. V lost 0 bases, J lost 8 bases, and 4 bases stayed unmatched. Findings of the study overall: In a later analysis, specific HLA alleles were associated with over 15,000 TCR beta sequences at a 0.05 false discovery rate. TCR beta V- and J-gene trimming was later associated with a missense DCLRE1C variant. Productive status was seen about 87% or about 30% of the time for most TCR beta V segments in an earlier analysis. The study put roughly 160 TCR beta chains on its list as cytomegalovirus-associated.

About this clone: The antigen is undetermined.

Sequencing used PBMCs. The V and J genes are TRBV7-9 and TRBJ2-4; 7 bases map to TRBD1. The clonotype was recovered from a man aged 40-49 years in good health and CMV-seropositive. The CDR3 DNA sequence: TGTGCCAGCAGCTTAGCAGGGGGCCTGGACATTCAGTACTTC. Amino acid sequence: CASSLAGGLDIQYF.